This entry describes one TCR beta chain. The target antigen is unknown. This specimen comes from a study of T cell repertoires in cytomegalovirus infection. Points from the study as a whole: There were HLA-C-restricted CMV-specific TCR beta clonotypes dominating the ex vivo response.

V shed 6 bases, J shed 5 bases, and the junction held 7 bases outside the gene matches. The CDR3 loop spans 14 amino acids. Germline V gives CDR1 ENHRY, CDR2 SYGVKD. TCRdb redid the calling of the reads with MiXCR, one entry per CDR3 protein. The table lists some 940,000 distinct CDR3 sequences, approximately 30% of them singletons. The V call is TRBV10-3, the J call TRBJ1-1; 9 nucleotides match TRBD1. The receptor was isolated from a human donor in good health (CMV status not recorded). Some clones in this sample may be carry-over from other donors' samples. Sequencing used cultured CD8+ T cells from PBMCs, obtained from culture after CMV antigen stimulation. DNA of the CDR3: TGTGCCATCAGATCCGGGACAGGGCGGACTGAAGCTTTCTTT. It yields the protein CAIRSGTGRTEAFF.